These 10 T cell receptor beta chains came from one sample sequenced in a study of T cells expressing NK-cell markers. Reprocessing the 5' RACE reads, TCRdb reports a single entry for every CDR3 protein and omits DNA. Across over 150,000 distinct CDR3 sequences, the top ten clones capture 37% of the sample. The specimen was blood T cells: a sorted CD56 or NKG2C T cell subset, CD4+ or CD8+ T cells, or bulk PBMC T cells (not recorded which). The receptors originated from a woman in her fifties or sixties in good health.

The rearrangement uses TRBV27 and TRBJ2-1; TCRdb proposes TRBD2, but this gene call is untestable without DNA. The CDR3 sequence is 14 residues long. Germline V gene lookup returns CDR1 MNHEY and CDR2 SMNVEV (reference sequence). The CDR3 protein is CASSLYPPKNEQFF.

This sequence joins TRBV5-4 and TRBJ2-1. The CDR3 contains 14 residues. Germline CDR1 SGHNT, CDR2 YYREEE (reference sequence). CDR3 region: CASSLQGSYNEQFF.

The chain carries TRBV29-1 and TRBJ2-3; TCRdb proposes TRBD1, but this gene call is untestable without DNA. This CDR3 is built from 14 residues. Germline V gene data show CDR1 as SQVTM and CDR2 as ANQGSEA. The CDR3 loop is CSVEDGQGTDTQYF.

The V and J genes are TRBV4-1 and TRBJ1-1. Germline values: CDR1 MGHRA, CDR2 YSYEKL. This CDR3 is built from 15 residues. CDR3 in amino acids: CASSQDDRGFTEAFF.

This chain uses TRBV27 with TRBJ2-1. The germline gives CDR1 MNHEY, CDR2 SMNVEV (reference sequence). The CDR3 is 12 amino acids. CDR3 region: CASSLYWGEQFF.

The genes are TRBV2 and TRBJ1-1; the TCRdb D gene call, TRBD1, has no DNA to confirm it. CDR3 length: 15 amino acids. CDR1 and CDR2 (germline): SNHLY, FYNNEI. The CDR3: CASKGGSGAGTEAFF. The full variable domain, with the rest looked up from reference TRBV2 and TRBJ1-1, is EPEVTQTPSHQVTQMGQEVILRCVPISNHLYFYWYRQILGQKVEFLVSFYNNEISEKSEIFDDQFSVERPDGSNFTLKIRSTKLEDSAMYFCASKGGSGAGTEAFFGQGTRLTVV.

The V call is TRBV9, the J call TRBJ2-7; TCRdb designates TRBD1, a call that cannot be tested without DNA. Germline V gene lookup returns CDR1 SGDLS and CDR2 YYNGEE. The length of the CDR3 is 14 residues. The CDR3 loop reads CASSVGIGGYEQYF.

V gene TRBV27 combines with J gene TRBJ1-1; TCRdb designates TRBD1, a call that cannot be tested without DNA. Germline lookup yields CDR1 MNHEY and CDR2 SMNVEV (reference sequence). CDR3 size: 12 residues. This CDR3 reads CASSGTGQGAFF.

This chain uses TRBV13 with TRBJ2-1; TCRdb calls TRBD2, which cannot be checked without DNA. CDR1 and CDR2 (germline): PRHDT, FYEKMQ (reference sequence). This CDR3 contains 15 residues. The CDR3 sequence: CASSGERGLNNEQFF. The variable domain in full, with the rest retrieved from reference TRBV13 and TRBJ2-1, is AAGVIQSPRHLIKEKRETATLKCYPIPRHDTVYWYQQGPGQDPQFLISFYEKMQSDKGSIPDRFSAQQFSDYHSELNMSSLELGDSALYFCASSGERGLNNEQFFGPGTRLTVL.

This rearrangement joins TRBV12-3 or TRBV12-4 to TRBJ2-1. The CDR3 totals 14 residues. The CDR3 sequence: CASISEPINNEQFF.